The 18 T cell receptor beta chains presented below share a single source sample, sequenced in a study of siplizumab effects on memory and regulatory T cells. Here immunoSEQ multiplex PCR was the method, and the copy in TCRdb shows in-frame clones only, minus some. The sample has about 82,000 clones, about 91% seen once; the top ten hold over 1.5%. Sequencing input: Tregs sorted from blood. The origin of the receptors is a human donor in good health.

The chain recombines TRBV6-1 with TRBJ2-5; a possible D gene is TRBD2 (7 bases). CDR3 length: 13 amino acids. Trimming shortened V by 8 bases and J by 7 bases, and 17 bases separated the two germline ends. CDR1 and CDR2 (germline): MNHNS, SASEGT. CDR3 amino acids: CASEAQRGGTQYF. Here the CDR3 DNA reads TGTGCCAGCGAGGCGCAAAGGGGGGGGACCCAGTACTTC.

V usage is TRBV10-1 and J usage is TRBJ1-1; perhaps TRBD1 as D (6 bases). Per the germline V gene, CDR1 is WNHNN and CDR2 is SYGVQD (reference sequence). V lost 4 bases, J lost 5 bases, and 11 bases lay in between. This CDR3 has 13 amino acids. The CDR3 region is CASSGQAGTEAFF. CDR3 DNA sequence: TGCGCCAGCAGTGGACAGGCGGGAACTGAAGCTTTCTTT.

The rearrangement uses TRBV5-1 and TRBJ1-2, with unresolved D. Germline CDR1 reads SGHRS; CDR2 reads YFSETQ. CDR3 length equals 14 residues. V was pared by 2 bases and J by 4 bases, with 12 bases between. The CDR3 sequence is CASSLLGSGYGYTF. For the CDR3, the DNA is TGCGCCAGCAGCTTACTGGGTAGCGGCTATGGCTACACCTTC.

This clone was seen a handful of times. V is TRBV27 and J is TRBJ1-3; D remains unclear. Trimming pared 1 base from V and 4 bases from J, leaving 5 bases between. The CDR3 loop spans 13 amino acids. Germline V gene lookup returns CDR1 MNHEY and CDR2 SMNVEV (reference sequence). CDR3 sequence (DNA): TGTGCCAGCAGTTTATATAGGGGAAACACCATATATTTT. It specifies CASSLYRGNTIYF.

CDR3 protein: CASRIGAGDSYGYTF. The CDR3 bases are TGTGCCAGCAGAATAGGGGCTGGGGACAGCTATGGCTACACCTTC. The chain uses TRBV7-9 and TRBJ1-2; 7 nucleotides line up with TRBD1. Germline V gene lookup returns CDR1 SEHNR and CDR2 FQNEAQ (reference sequence). This CDR3 comprises 15 residues. V was clipped by 6 bases and J by 4 bases; unmatched bases: 11. The variable domain in full, with the rest retrieved from reference TRBV7-9 and TRBJ1-2, is DTGVSQNPRHKITKRGQNVTFRCDPISEHNRLYWYRQTLGQGPEFLTYFQNEAQLEKSRLLSDRFSAERPKGSFSTLEIQRTEQGDSAMYLCASRIGAGDSYGYTFGSGTRLTVV.

J is TRBJ2-1 and V is TRBV7-3, with D possibly TRBD1 on 6 matching bases. This CDR3 comprises 15 residues. Trimming cost V 1 base and J 5 bases, with 12 bases left between them. CDR1 and CDR2 (germline): SGHTA, FQGTGA. The CDR3 DNA sequence: TGTGCCAGCAGCTTAAGGGGGCTTCCCGACAATGAGCAGTTCTTC. Translated: CASSLRGLPDNEQFF.

The gene calls are TRBV4-1 and TRBJ2-1; 10 bases are a match to TRBD2. In germline, CDR1 is MGHRA, CDR2 YSYEKL. Trimming removed 4 bases from V and 7 bases from J; junction bases left unmatched: 10. There are 16 residues in the CDR3. In nucleotides, the CDR3 is TGCGCCAGCAGCCGGAGGCAGCGGGGGGGAGGAAATGAGCAGTTCTTC. Protein product: CASSRRQRGGGNEQFF.

The chain carries TRBV9 and TRBJ1-6; 7 bases align to TRBD1. The CDR3 runs 14 residues. Germline V gives CDR1 SGDLS, CDR2 YYNGEE. After removal of 3 bases from V and 11 bases from J, the junction contained 8 bases not matched to a gene. CDR3 region: CASSAGTASAPLHF. In nucleotides, the CDR3 is TGTGCCAGCAGCGCCGGGACAGCATCGGCACCCCTCCACTTT.

This chain links TRBV12-5 with TRBJ1-5, with no clear D. Trimming removed 4 bases at V and 2 bases at J, with 6 bases between. Germline assignment: CDR1 LGHNT and CDR2 FRNRAP. This CDR3 region has 13 residues. The DNA of the CDR3 is TGTGCTAGTGGTTCAGTCGGCAATCAGCCCCAGCATTTT. This encodes CASGSVGNQPQHF.

This chain connects TRBV5-1 to TRBJ1-6; tentatively, D is TRBD1 (6 bases). V lost 0 bases, J lost 10 bases, and 11 bases lay in between. Germline lookup yields CDR1 SGHRS and CDR2 YFSETQ. The CDR3 length is 14 residues. This chain's CDR3 is CASSLVGAESPLHF. The CDR3 DNA sequence: TGCGCCAGCAGCTTGGTGGGGGCAGAATCACCCCTCCACTTT.

The chain uses TRBV18 and TRBJ1-1; D remains ambiguous. Germline CDR1 reads KGHSH; CDR2 reads LQKENI. Trimming took 1 base from V and 8 from J, leaving 11 bases between them. The CDR3 spans 13 residues. The CDR3 spells CASSPRYPSEAFF. Written as DNA, the CDR3 is TGTGCCAGCTCACCACGGTACCCTTCGGAAGCTTTCTTT.

Only one count was recorded for this clone. The chain carries TRBV15 and TRBJ2-3; D tentatively fits TRBD1 or TRBD2 (5 bases each). Germline CDR1 is LNHNV and CDR2 is YYDKDF (reference sequence). V shed 5 bases and J shed 0 bases, with 12 bases lying between them. CDR3 length equals 15 residues. CDR3 nucleotide sequence: TGTGCCACCAGCCGCCGGGACGGTAGCACAGATACGCAGTATTTT. As protein: CATSRRDGSTDTQYF.

The CDR3 is CASSLSTGVYEQYF. DNA for the CDR3: TGTGCCAGCAGCTTATCCACAGGGGTCTACGAGCAGTACTTC. This chain joins TRBV11-2 and TRBJ2-7, with 7 bases aligning to TRBD1. The CDR3 has 14 residues. From germline, CDR1 is SGHAT and CDR2 FQNNGV. V shed 2 bases, J shed 3 bases, and the junction held 4 bases outside the gene matches.

The rearrangement uses TRBV21-1 and TRBJ2-1; the D segment call TRBD1 is taken from the table without a DNA check. TRBV21-1 is reported as a pseudogene. The CDR3 is 18 amino acids. As DNA, the CDR3 is TGTGCCAGCAGCAAAGGGAGGCAAGGGACAGGGGTTCGGGATGAGCAGTTCTTC. This codes for CASSKGRQGTGVRDEQFF.

The rearrangement uses TRBV7-9 and TRBJ1-3; 7 bases match TRBD1. This CDR3 is built from 15 residues. After removal of 6 bases from V and 3 bases from J, the junction contained 8 bases not matched to a gene. CDR1 SEHNR and CDR2 FQNEAQ come from the germline V gene (reference sequence). DNA of the CDR3: TGTGCCAGCAGTCAACAGGGGTCGAGTGGAAACACCATATATTTT. It codes for CASSQQGSSGNTIYF.

This sequence joins TRBV27 and TRBJ2-3, with 11 positions matching TRBD2. The V gene's germline CDR1 is MNHEY and CDR2 SMNVEV (reference sequence). With V trimmed by 3 bases and J by 3 bases, 8 bases remained unmatched. This CDR3 spans 17 amino acids. The CDR3 DNA reads TGTGCCAGCAGTTTCCTATTAGCGGGGGGGTGGACAGATACGCAGTATTTT. Encoded protein: CASSFLLAGGWTDTQYF.

In this sample, this clone turned up once. CDR3 protein: CASSLAAGDNTGELFF. The DNA for the CDR3 is TGCGCCAGCAGCTTGGCGGCGGGGGACAACACCGGGGAGCTGTTTTTT. V gene TRBV5-1 combines with J gene TRBJ2-2; 7 bases line up with TRBD2. The V gene end was trimmed by 0 bases and the J gene end by 2 bases; junction bases not matched to a gene: 4. The CDR3 is made up of 16 amino acids. Per the germline V gene, CDR1 is SGHRS and CDR2 is YFSETQ.

Only one count was recorded for this clone. V and J are TRBV27 and TRBJ1-2; unclear D gene. CDR3 size: 13 residues. Between the trimmed V and J ends, which lost 4 bases and 3 bases, there was a span of 9 bases. Per germline, CDR1 MNHEY and CDR2 SMNVEV (reference sequence). The CDR3 sequence is CASSSSLDYGYTF. DNA of the CDR3: TGTGCCAGCAGTTCCTCTTTAGACTATGGCTACACCTTC.